The sequence of this T cell receptor beta chain was determined in a study of naive and memory T cell subsets. Study-wide results and caveats: TCR transcript changes with activation or differentiation may affect this RNA method.

The library had UMIs added by 3' ligation of an oligonucleotide to TCR cDNA. RNA was extracted from roughly 2.6 ml of whole blood of healthy adults. Cells were not sorted; total RNA input targeted roughly 1 to 1000 ng. This clonotype was found a few times. As yet, its antigen is unknown. Four PCR rounds used nested alpha and beta constant region primers plus the SP2 primer. Blood and skin TCR RNA was reverse transcribed with alpha and beta constant primers. TCRdb reprocessed the 5' RACE reads via MiXCR and lists one record per CDR3 protein. In the table there are 50,000 to 60,000 distinct CDR3 sequences, 7.6% of which are singletons. The CDR3 totals 14 residues. V was clipped by 2 bases and J by 6 bases; unmatched bases: 5. Germline CDR1 reads SGHNT; CDR2 reads YENEEA.

The clonotype originates from a female donor in good health. The V gene is TRBV11-3, the J gene TRBJ2-3; TRBD1 matches 7 bases. The DNA of the CDR3 is TGTGCCAGCAGCTTAAAAGGGGGCATGGATACGCAGTATTTT. Amino acid sequence: CASSLKGGMDTQYF.